A selection of T cell receptor beta chains follows, all from one sample in a study of blood T cell repertoires in COVID-19. Using immunoSEQ multiplex PCR, the repertoire was profiled, and TCRdb retains in-frame clones only, with some absent. The sample includes over 200,000 clones, approximately 91% of them seen just once. The sample was peripheral blood. The receptors shown here come from a woman in her twenties or thirties with acute or convalescent COVID-19. CDR3s include the opening cysteine and the closing phenylalanine or tryptophan. The D gene is left open where the match is weak. Clone size appears in some rows only: once, few, many, or a class for an expanded clone.

D gene	CDR3 length	V gene	J gene	clone size	CDR3 DNA	CDR3 protein
-	18	TRBV7-9	TRBJ2-1	-	TGTGCCAGCAGCTTAGCGGATTATTCGCGACAGGAGTACAATGAGCAGTTCTTC	CASSLADYSRQEYNEQFF
-	13	TRBV7-2	TRBJ2-5	-	TGTGCCAGCAGCTTAGAAGTGGCAGAGACCCAGTACTTC	CASSLEVAETQYF
-	12	TRBV19	TRBJ2-5	-	TGTGCCAGTAGGGACTTCCAAGAGACCCAGTACTTC	CASRDFQETQYF
TRBD2	17	TRBV7-2	TRBJ2-1	-	TGTGCCAGCAGCTTAGCGGCCGTGACTAGCGGGAGGAATGAGCAGTTCTTC	CASSLAAVTSGRNEQFF
-	13	TRBV5-4	TRBJ2-1	-	TGTGCCAGCGGCCGGGACTTCGTCAATGAGCAGTTCTTC	CASGRDFVNEQFF
-	11	TRBV11-2	TRBJ1-1	-	TGTGCCAGCAGACAGGGCCCTGAAGCTTTCTTT	CASRQGPEAFF
-	15	TRBV7-6	TRBJ2-7	-	TGTGCCAGCAGCTTAGATTTTAGCGGCCCCTACGAGCAGTACTTC	CASSLDFSGPYEQYF
-	14	TRBV9	TRBJ1-5	-	TGTGCCAGCAGCGGCAGGAATAGCAATCAGCCCCAGCATTTT	CASSGRNSNQPQHF
TRBD2	15	TRBV5-1	TRBJ2-5	-	TGCGCCAGCAGCTTGGCCGTAGCGGGAAGAGAGACCCAGTACTTC	CASSLAVAGRETQYF
-	14	TRBV3-1/TRBV3-2	TRBJ1-2	-	TGTGCCAGCAGCCAAGATCAACTGGACTATGGCTACACCTTC	CASSQDQLDYGYTF
-	14	TRBV2	TRBJ2-7	-	TGTGCCAGCAGTCTTGGCCGTGCCTCCTACGAGCAGTACTTC	CASSLGRASYEQYF
TRBD1	14	TRBV18	TRBJ2-1	-	TGTGCCAGCTCACCCGGACAGGGGAACAATGAGCAGTTCTTC	CASSPGQGNNEQFF
-	16	TRBV6-6	TRBJ2-3	once	TGTGCCAGCAGTTACTCGGGTCTAGCTAGCACAGATACGCAGTATTTT	CASSYSGLASTDTQYF
-	12	TRBV7-9	TRBJ2-5	-	TGTGCCAGCAGCTTACAGAAAGAGACCCAGTACTTC	CASSLQKETQYF
-	14	TRBV19	TRBJ2-1	-	TGTGCCAGTAATCTGGGGCGGTCCTACAATGAGCAGTTCTTC	CASNLGRSYNEQFF
-	15	TRBV9	TRBJ2-2	-	TGTGCCAGCAGCGTAGGGTCAGTATTGGCCGGGGAGCTGTTTTTT	CASSVGSVLAGELFF
-	14	TRBV28	TRBJ2-7	-	TGTGCCAGCAGGATAGGACAGAGCTCCTACGAGCAGTACTTC	CASRIGQSSYEQYF
TRBD1	14	TRBV27	TRBJ2-7	-	TGTGCCAGCAGCATCCGGGACAGGGGGTACGAGCAGTACTTC	CASSIRDRGYEQYF
-	13	TRBV7-2	TRBJ1-2	-	TGTGCCAGCAGCTTTCAGGGAAGCTATGGCTACACCTTC	CASSFQGSYGYTF
-	15	TRBV2	TRBJ1-6	-	TGTGCCAGCAGTGAACCAGGGGATAATAATTCACCCCTCCACTTT	CASSEPGDNNSPLHF
TRBD2	15	TRBV19	TRBJ2-5	-	TGTGCCAGTAGCGCCGGGACTAGCGATAGTGAGACCCAGTACTTC	CASSAGTSDSETQYF
-	14	TRBV5-1	TRBJ1-6	-	TGCGCCAGCGCTCGGACAGACGATAATTCACCCCTCCACTTT	CASARTDDNSPLHF
-	19	TRBV7-6	TRBJ2-6	-	TGTGCCAGCAGCTTGCGCCTGATGACAGATAGCTCTGGGGCCAACGTCCTGACTTTC	CASSLRLMTDSSGANVLTF
-	17	TRBV11-3	TRBJ1-3	-	TGTGCCAGCAGCTTAGGGGGAACAGGATACTCTGGAAACACCATATATTTT	CASSLGGTGYSGNTIYF
-	14	TRBV7-6	TRBJ2-2	-	TGTGCCAGCAGCTTAGATCGGGGACACGGGGAGCTGTTTTTT	CASSLDRGHGELFF
-	15	TRBV6-6	TRBJ1-3	-	TGTGCCAGCAGTTACTCGGAGGGAGGTGGAAACACCATATATTTT	CASSYSEGGGNTIYF
-	16	TRBV6-2/TRBV6-3	TRBJ1-4	-	TGTGCCAGCAGTTCCCCGACAGGCGTACGGCATGAAAAACTGTTTTTT	CASSSPTGVRHEKLFF
TRBD2	15	TRBV7-9	TRBJ2-7	-	TGTGCCAGCAGCCAGGGGACTAGCGGGGGTATGGAGCAGTACTTC	CASSQGTSGGMEQYF
-	15	TRBV5-6	TRBJ1-5	-	TGTGCCAGCAGCTTGGGAGCAGGCCGCAATCAGCCCCAGCATTTT	CASSLGAGRNQPQHF
-	13	TRBV5-1	TRBJ2-7	-	TGCGCCAGCAGCTTGGATCCTTCCTACGAGCAGTACTTC	CASSLDPSYEQYF
-	15	TRBV6-1	TRBJ2-6	-	TGTGCCGGCAGTGAAGAGGGGGCTGGGGCCAACGTCCTGACTTTC	CAGSEEGAGANVLTF
-	15	TRBV7-8	TRBJ2-1	-	TGTGCCAGCAGCTTAGCGATCCGGGGAAGGAATGAGCAGTTCTTC	CASSLAIRGRNEQFF
TRBD1	15	TRBV19	TRBJ1-3	-	TGTGCCAGTACTCAGGGGACAGGGGCAGGAAACACCATATATTTT	CASTQGTGAGNTIYF
-	14	TRBV27	TRBJ1-1	once	TGTGCCAGCAGTATGACACGCCTGGGCACTGAAGCTTTCTTT	CASSMTRLGTEAFF
TRBD1	14	TRBV6-4	TRBJ1-5	-	TGTGCCAGCAGTGAAGGGACAGGCGGCCAGCCCCAGCATTTT	CASSEGTGGQPQHF
-	17	TRBV18	TRBJ2-7	few	TGTGCCAGCTCACCGACTCCCCGACAGGATAGACCGTACGAGCAGTACTTC	CASSPTPRQDRPYEQYF
-	11	TRBV9	TRBJ2-1	-	TGTGCCAGCAGCGCCAGCGGTGAGCAGTTCTTC	CASSASGEQFF
-	17	TRBV14	TRBJ1-6	-	TGTGCCAGCAGCCAAGTTTCTGGGAGCTCCTATAATTCACCCCTCCACTTT	CASSQVSGSSYNSPLHF
-	14	TRBV11-3	TRBJ1-1	once	TGTGCCAGCAGCTTAGGGAACGGGTTCACTGAAGCTTTCTTT	CASSLGNGFTEAFF
-	15	TRBV19	TRBJ1-3	-	TGTGCCAGTAGAACTACACCGGCCTCTGGAAACACCATATATTTT	CASRTTPASGNTIYF
-	12	TRBV6-5	TRBJ2-3	-	TGTGCCAGCCATTCGGGGACAGATACGCAGTATTTT	CASHSGTDTQYF
TRBD1	13	TRBV5-1	TRBJ1-1	-	TGCGCCAGCAGTGACAGGGGAGGCACTGAAGCTTTCTTT	CASSDRGGTEAFF
TRBD1	12	TRBV30	TRBJ2-7	-	TGTGCCTGGGGACAGGGTACCTACGAGCAGTACTTC	CAWGQGTYEQYF
-	11	TRBV9	TRBJ2-1	-	TGTGCCAGCAGCGTAGTAGAAGAGCAGTTCTTC	CASSVVEEQFF
TRBD2	14	TRBV3-1/TRBV3-2	TRBJ2-3	-	TGTGCCAGCAGCAAAGCGGGGGACACAGATACGCAGTATTTT	CASSKAGDTDTQYF
TRBD1	13	TRBV29-1	TRBJ2-3	-	TGCAGCGTGTGGACAGGCAACACAGATACGCAGTATTTT	CSVWTGNTDTQYF
-	15	TRBV11-2	TRBJ1-1	-	TGTGCCAGCAGCTTAGATTTTGCGGGGCTTGCTGAAGCTTTCTTT	CASSLDFAGLAEAFF
TRBD2	18	TRBV11-2	TRBJ2-7	-	TGTGCCAGCAGCGAATCTCAGGGCCCTAGCGGGAGGTATTACGAGCAGTACTTC	CASSESQGPSGRYYEQYF
TRBD1	15	TRBV5-1	TRBJ1-2	-	TGCGCCAGCAGCTTGGCCCGGGACAGGGTCTATGGCTACACCTTC	CASSLARDRVYGYTF
TRBD2	15	TRBV6-4	TRBJ2-3	-	TGTGCCAGCAGTTTCCTAGCGGGAGGGCAAGATACGCAGTATTTT	CASSFLAGGQDTQYF
-	13	TRBV5-1	TRBJ2-5	-	TGCGCCAGCAGCTTTTTCGTCAGGGAGGCCCAGTACTTC	CASSFFVREAQYF
TRBD1	14	TRBV5-6	TRBJ1-5	-	TGTGCCAGCAGCCAGGACAGGGTCGGTCAGCCCCAGCATTTT	CASSQDRVGQPQHF
-	15	TRBV6-5	TRBJ2-7	-	TGTGCCAGCAGTTATTTAGCGGCGTCCTCCTACGAGCAGTACTTC	CASSYLAASSYEQYF
-	13	TRBV6-2/TRBV6-3	TRBJ2-2	-	TGTGCCAGCAGTTGGAGGGGAGCCGGGGAGCTGTTTTTT	CASSWRGAGELFF
-	13	TRBV9	TRBJ1-1	-	TGTGCCAGCAGCGTAGTTGGGGGCGGTGAAGCTTTCTTT	CASSVVGGGEAFF
-	17	TRBV5-1	TRBJ2-1	-	TGCGCCAGCAGCTTGGGAGGCGGGACGAACACTTACAATGAGCAGTTCTTC	CASSLGGGTNTYNEQFF
-	14	TRBV18	TRBJ1-2	-	TGTGCCAGCTCAGGAGAAGGCCGGGGAAATGGCTACACCTTC	CASSGEGRGNGYTF
TRBD2	15	TRBV14	TRBJ2-7	few	TGTGCCAGCAGCCAAGCAGCGGGAGTTGGGTACGAGCAGTACTTC	CASSQAAGVGYEQYF
TRBD2	13	TRBV29-1	TRBJ2-7	-	TGCAGCGTGGACGGGACTAGCGGCTACGAGCAGTACTTC	CSVDGTSGYEQYF